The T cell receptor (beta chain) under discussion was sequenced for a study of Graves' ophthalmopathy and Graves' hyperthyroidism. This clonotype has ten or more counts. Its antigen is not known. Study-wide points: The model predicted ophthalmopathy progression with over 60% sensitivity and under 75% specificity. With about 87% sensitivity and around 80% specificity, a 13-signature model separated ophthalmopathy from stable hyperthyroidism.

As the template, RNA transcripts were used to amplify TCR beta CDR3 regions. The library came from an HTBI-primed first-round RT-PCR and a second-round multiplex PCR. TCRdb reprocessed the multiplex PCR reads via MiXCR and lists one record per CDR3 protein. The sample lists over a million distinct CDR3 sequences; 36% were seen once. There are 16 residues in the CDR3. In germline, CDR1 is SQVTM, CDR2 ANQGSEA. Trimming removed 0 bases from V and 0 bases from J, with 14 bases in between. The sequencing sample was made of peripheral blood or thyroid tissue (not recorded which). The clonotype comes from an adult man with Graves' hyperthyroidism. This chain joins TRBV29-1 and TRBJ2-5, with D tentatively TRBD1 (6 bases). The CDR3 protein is CSVEDRKGQHQETQYF. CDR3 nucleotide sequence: TGCAGCGTTGAAGACCGAAAAGGACAGCACCAAGAGACCCAGTACTTC.